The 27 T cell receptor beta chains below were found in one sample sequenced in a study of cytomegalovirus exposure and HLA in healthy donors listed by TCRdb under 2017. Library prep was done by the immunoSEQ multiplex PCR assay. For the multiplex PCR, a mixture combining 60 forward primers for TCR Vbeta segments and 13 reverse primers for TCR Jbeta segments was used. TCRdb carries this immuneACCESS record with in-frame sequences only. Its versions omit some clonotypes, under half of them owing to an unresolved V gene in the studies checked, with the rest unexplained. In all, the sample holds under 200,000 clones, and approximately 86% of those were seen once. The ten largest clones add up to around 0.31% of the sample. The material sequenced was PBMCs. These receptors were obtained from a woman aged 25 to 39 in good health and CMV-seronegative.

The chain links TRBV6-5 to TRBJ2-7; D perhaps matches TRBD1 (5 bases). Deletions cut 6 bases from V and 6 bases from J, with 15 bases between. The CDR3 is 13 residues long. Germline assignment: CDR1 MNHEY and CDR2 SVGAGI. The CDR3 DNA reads TGTGCCAGCAGCCCCGTTGTGGGGCTCGAGCAGTACTTC. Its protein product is CASSPVVGLEQYF.

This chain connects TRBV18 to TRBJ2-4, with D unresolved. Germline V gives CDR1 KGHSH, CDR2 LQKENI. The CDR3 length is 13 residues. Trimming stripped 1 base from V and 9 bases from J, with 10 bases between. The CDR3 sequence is CASSPLVESIQYF. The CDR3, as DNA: TGTGCCAGCTCACCACTAGTGGAGAGCATTCAGTACTTC.

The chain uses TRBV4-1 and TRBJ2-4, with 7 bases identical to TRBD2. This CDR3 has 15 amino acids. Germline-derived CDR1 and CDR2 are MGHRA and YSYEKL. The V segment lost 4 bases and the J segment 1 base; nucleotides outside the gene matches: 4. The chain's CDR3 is CASSLLAFAKNIQYF. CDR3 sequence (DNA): TGCGCCAGCAGCCTACTAGCGTTCGCCAAAAACATTCAGTACTTC.

CDR3 nucleotide sequence: TGCGCCAGCAGCGAAAACAGGGTAGATTATTATGGCTACACCTTC. Protein: CASSENRVDYYGYTF. J is TRBJ1-2 and V is TRBV5-1; D might be TRBD1 (6 bases). The CDR3 sequence is 15 residues long. V dropped 4 bases and J dropped 5 bases, with 18 bases sitting between them. Germline V gives CDR1 SGHRS, CDR2 YFSETQ. Filled out from reference TRBV5-1 and TRBJ1-2, the complete variable domain reads KAGVTQTPRYLIKTRGQQVTLSCSPISGHRSVSWYQQTPGQGLQFLFEYFSETQRNKGNFPGRFSGRQFSNSRSEMNVSTLELGDSALYLCASSENRVDYYGYTFGSGTRLTVV.

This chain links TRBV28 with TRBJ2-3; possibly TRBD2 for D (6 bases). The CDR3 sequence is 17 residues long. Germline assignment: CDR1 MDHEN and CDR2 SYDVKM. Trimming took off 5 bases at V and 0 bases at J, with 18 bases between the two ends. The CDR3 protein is CASSTPAASESTDTQYF. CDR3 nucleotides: TGTGCCAGCAGTACTCCCGCCGCTAGCGAGAGCACAGATACGCAGTATTTT.

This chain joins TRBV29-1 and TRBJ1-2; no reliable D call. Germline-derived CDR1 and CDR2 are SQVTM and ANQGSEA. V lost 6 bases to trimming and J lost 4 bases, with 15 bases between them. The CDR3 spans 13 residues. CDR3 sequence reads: CSVQDGGIYGYTF. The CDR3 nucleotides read TGCAGCGTCCAGGACGGAGGTATCTATGGCTACACCTTC.

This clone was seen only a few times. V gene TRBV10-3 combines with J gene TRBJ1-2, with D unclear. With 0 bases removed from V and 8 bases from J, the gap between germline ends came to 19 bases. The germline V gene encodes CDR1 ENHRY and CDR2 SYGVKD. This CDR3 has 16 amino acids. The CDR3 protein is CAISESLSGPLGGYTF. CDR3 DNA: TGTGCCATCAGTGAGTCCCTTAGCGGCCCCTTGGGGGGCTACACCTTC.

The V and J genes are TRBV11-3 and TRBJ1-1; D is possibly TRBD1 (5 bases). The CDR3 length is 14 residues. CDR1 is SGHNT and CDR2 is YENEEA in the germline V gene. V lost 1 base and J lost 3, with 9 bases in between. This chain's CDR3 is CASSLGDSHTEAFF. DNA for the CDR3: TGTGCCAGCAGCTTAGGAGACAGCCACACTGAAGCTTTCTTT.

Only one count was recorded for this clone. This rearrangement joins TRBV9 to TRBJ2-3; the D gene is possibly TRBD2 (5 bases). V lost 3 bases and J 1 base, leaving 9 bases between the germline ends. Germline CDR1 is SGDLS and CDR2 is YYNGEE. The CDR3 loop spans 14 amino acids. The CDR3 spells CASSESGRTDTQYF. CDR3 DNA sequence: TGTGCCAGCAGCGAAAGCGGTCGCACAGATACGCAGTATTTT.

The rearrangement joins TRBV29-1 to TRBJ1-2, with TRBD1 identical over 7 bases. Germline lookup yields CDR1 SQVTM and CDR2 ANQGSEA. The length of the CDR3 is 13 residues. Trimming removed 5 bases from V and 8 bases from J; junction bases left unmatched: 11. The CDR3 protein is CSVYEGAGDGYTF. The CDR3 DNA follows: TGCAGCGTTTACGAGGGGGCAGGTGACGGCTACACCTTC.

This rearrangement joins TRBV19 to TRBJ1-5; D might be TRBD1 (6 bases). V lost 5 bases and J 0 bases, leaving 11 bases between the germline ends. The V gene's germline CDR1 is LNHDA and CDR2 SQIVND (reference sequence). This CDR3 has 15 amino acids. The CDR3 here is CASSQGHISNQPQHF. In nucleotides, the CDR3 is TGTGCCAGTAGTCAGGGACATATTAGCAATCAGCCCCAGCATTTT. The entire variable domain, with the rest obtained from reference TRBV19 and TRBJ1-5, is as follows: DGGITQSPKYLFRKEGQNVTLSCEQNLNHDAMYWYRQDPGQGLRLIYYSQIVNDFQKGDIAEGYSVSREKKESFPLTVTSAQKNPTAFYLCASSQGHISNQPQHFGDGTRLSIL.

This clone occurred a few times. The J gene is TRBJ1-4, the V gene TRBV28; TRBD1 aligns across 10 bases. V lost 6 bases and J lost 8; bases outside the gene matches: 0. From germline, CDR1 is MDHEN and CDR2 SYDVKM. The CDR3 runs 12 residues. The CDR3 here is CASRGQGEKLFF. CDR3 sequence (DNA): TGTGCCAGCAGGGGACAGGGGGAAAAACTGTTTTTT.

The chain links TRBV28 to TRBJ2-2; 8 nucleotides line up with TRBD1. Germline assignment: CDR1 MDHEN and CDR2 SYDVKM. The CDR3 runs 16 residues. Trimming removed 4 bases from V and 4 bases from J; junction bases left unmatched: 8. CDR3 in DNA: TGTGCCAGCAGTTCACCGACAGGGGTAGGCACCGGGGAGCTGTTTTTT. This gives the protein CASSSPTGVGTGELFF.

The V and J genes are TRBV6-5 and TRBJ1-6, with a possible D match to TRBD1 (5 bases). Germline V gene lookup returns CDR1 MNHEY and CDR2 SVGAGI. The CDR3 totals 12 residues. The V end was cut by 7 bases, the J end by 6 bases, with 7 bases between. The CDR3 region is CASTQGNSPLHF. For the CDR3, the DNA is TGTGCCAGCACCCAGGGTAATTCACCCCTCCACTTT.

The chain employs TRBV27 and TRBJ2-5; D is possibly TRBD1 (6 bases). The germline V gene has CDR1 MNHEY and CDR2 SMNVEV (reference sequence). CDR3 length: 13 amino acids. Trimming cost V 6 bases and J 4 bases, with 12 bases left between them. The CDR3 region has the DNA TGTGCCAGCAGATTCGGACAGCGAGAGACCCAGTACTTC. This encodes CASRFGQRETQYF.

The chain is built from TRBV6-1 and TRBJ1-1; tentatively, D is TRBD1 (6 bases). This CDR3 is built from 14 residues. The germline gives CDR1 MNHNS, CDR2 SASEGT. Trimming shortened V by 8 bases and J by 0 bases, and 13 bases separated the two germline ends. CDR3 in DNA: TGTGCCAGCTACAGGGAGGGAATGAACACTGAAGCTTTCTTT. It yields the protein CASYREGMNTEAFF.

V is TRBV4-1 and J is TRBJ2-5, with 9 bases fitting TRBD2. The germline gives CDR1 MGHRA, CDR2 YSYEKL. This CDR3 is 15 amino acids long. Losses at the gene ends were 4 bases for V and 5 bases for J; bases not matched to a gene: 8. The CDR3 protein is CASSRLAGRAETQYF. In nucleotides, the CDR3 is TGCGCCAGCAGCCGCCTAGCGGGGAGGGCGGAGACCCAGTACTTC.

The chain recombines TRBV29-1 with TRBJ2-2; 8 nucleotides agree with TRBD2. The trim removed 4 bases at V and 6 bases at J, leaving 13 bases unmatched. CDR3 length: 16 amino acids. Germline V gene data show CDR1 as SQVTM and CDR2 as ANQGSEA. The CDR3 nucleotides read TGCAGCGTTGGGGGTAGCGGGACCGGAGTAGCCGGGGAGCTGTTTTTT. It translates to CSVGGSGTGVAGELFF.

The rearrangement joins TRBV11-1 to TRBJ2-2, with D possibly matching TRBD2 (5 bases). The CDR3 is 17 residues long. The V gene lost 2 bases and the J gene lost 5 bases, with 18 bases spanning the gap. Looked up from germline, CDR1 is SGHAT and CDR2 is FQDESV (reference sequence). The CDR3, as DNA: TGTGCCAGCAGCTTAAACGGACTCTCCTCCGGGACCGGGGAGCTGTTTTTT. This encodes CASSLNGLSSGTGELFF.

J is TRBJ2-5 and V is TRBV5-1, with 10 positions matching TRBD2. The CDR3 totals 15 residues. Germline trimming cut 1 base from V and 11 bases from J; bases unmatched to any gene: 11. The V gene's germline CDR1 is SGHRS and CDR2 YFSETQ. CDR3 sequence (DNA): TGCGCCAGCAGCTTGACTAGCGGGGAGACTCGGGAGCAGTACTTC. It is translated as CASSLTSGETREQYF.

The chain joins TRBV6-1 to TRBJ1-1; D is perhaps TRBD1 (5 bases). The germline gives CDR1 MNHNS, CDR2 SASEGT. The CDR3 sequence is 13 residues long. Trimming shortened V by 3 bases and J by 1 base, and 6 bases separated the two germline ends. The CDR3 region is CASSEGGNTEAFF. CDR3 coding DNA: TGTGCCAGCAGTGAGGGGGGGAACACTGAAGCTTTCTTT.

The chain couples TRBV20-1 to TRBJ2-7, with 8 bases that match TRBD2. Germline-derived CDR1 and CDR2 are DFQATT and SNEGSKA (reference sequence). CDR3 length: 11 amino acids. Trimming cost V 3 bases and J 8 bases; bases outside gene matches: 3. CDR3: CSARTSAKQYF. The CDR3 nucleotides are TGCAGTGCTAGGACTAGCGCAAAGCAGTACTTC.

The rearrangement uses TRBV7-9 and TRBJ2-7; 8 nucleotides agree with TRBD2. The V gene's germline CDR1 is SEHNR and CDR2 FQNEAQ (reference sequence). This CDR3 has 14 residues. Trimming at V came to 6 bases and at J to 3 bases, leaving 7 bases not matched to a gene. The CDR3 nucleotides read TGTGCCAGCAGAAAAGCGGGGGCTAACTACGAGCAGTACTTC. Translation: CASRKAGANYEQYF.

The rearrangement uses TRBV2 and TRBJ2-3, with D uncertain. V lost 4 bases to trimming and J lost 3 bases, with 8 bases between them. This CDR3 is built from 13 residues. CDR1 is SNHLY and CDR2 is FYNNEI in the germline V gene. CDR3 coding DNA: TGTGCCAGCAGTGTAGCACAAACAGATACGCAGTATTTT. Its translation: CASSVAQTDTQYF.

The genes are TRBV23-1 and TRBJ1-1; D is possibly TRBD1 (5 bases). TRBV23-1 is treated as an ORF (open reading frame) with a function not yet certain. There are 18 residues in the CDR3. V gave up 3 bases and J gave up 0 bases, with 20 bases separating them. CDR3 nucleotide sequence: TGCGCCAGCAGTCATAGAGTGACAGCAAGAATCATGAACACTGAAGCTTTCTTT. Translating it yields CASSHRVTARIMNTEAFF.

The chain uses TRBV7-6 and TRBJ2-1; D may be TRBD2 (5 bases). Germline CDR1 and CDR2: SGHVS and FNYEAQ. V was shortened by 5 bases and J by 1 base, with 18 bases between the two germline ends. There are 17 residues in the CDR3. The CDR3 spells CASSRVPASSSYNEQFF. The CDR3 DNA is TGTGCCAGCAGCAGGGTACCGGCTAGCTCGTCCTACAATGAGCAGTTCTTC.

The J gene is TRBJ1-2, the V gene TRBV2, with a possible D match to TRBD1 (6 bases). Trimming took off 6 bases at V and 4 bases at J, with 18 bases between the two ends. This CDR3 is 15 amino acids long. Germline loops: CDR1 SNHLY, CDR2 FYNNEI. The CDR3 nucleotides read TGTGCCAGCAGCATCTCCAGGGGCCGGGCCTATGGCTACACCTTC. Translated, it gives CASSISRGRAYGYTF.